The 31 T cell receptor beta chains given below trace back to one sample, sequenced in a study of CD4 and CD8 cells across lung adenocarcinoma regions. TCRdb called the PCR reads again in MiXCR, with one record for every CDR3 protein. The sample shows about 17,000 distinct CDR3 sequences, 46% of them seen only once. The sequenced sample consisted of CD4+ T cells from the margin of a lung tumor. All receptors come from a male donor with lung adenocarcinoma. The CD4 and CD8 labels of this study may be unreliable.

This clonotype was seen a few times. The chain links TRBV6-4 to TRBJ2-3; possibly TRBD1 for D (5 bases). CDR3 length equals 14 residues. Germline V lookup: CDR1 MRHNA, CDR2 SNTAGT. Trimming left V 3 bases short and J 6 bases short, with 13 bases between. The CDR3 DNA sequence: TGTGCCAGCAGTGAGGGGCTAGTTTCGGATACGCAGTATTTT. Its translation: CASSEGLVSDTQYF.

The chain recombines TRBV10-2 with TRBJ1-3; D gene unclear. Germline CDR1 and CDR2: WSHSY and SAAADI. The V end lost 7 bases, the J end lost 0 bases, and 4 bases lay between the germline ends. The CDR3 spans 12 residues. DNA for the CDR3: TGCGCCAGCAAGCACTCTGGAAACACCATATATTTT. This gives the protein CASKHSGNTIYF.

Within the sample, this clonotype is medium-sized. CDR3 residues: CAVLAVNTGELFF. The CDR3 DNA sequence: TGTGCCGTACTAGCGGTGAACACCGGGGAGCTGTTTTTT. The genes are TRBV6-1 and TRBJ2-2, with 8 nucleotides matching TRBD2. Trimming at V came to 11 bases and at J to 1 base, leaving 3 bases not matched to a gene. The CDR3 is 13 amino acids. The germline gives CDR1 MNHNS, CDR2 SASEGT.

This clonotype was detected ten times or more. The J gene is TRBJ2-7, the V gene TRBV7-2; TRBD2 matches 15 bases. CDR1 is SGHTA and CDR2 is FQGNSA in the germline V gene. Trimming at V came to 3 bases and at J to 6 bases, leaving 6 bases not matched to a gene. This CDR3 is 16 amino acids long. CDR3 region: CASSLTGLAGGSEQYF. DNA for the CDR3: TGTGCCAGCAGCTTGACGGGACTAGCGGGAGGAAGCGAGCAGTACTTC. The full variable domain, in which reference TRBV7-2 and TRBJ2-7 provide the parts outside the CDR3, is GAGVSQSPSNKVTEKGKDVELRCDPISGHTALYWYRQSLGQGLEFLIYFQGNSAPDKSGLPSDRFSAERTGGSVSTLTIQRTQQEDSAVYLCASSLTGLAGGSEQYFGPGTRLTVT.

CDR3 amino acids: CASQGGRFSEAQYF. Here the CDR3 DNA reads TGTGCCAGCCAGGGGGGGCGATTTTCCGAGGCGCAGTATTTT. V gene TRBV6-1 combines with J gene TRBJ2-2; possibly TRBD1 or TRBD2 for D (7 bases each). The DNA end is a closer match to TRBJ2-3, so the J assignment may be wrong. The CDR3 contains 14 residues. Germline V gives CDR1 MNHNS, CDR2 SASEGT.

The V gene is TRBV20-1, the J gene TRBJ2-7, with D possibly being TRBD1 (5 bases). The CDR3 spans 12 residues. The V and J ends lost 6 bases and 5 bases respectively, with 14 bases between them. Germline values: CDR1 DFQATT, CDR2 SNEGSKA (reference sequence). The CDR3 sequence is CSASDPRDEQYF. In nucleotides, the CDR3 is TGCAGTGCAAGCGACCCCAGGGACGAGCAGTACTTC.

The V and J genes are TRBV3-1 and TRBJ2-5, with a weak D call TRBD2 (6 bases). Per the germline V gene, CDR1 is LGHDT and CDR2 is YNNKEL (reference sequence). The CDR3 is made up of 15 amino acids. V lost 3 bases to trimming and J lost 0 bases, with 11 bases between them. The CDR3 DNA reads as TGTGCCAGCAGCCAGGGGGGACGCTACCAAGAGACCCAGTACTTC. Its protein is CASSQGGRYQETQYF.

The chain joins TRBV10-2 to TRBJ2-3; 7 bases map to TRBD2. The DNA end lines up better with TRBJ2-7; the J call may be wrong. Per the germline V gene, CDR1 is WSHSY and CDR2 is SAAADI. There are 14 residues in the CDR3. The CDR3 loop is CASSRVGGEDTQYF. In nucleotides, the CDR3 is TGCGCCAGCAGCCGGGTGGGAGGGGAAGATACGCAGTACTTC.

This chain connects TRBV9 to TRBJ2-1; TRBD1 matches 8 bases. CDR1 is SGDLS and CDR2 is YYNGEE in the germline V gene. V shed 0 bases, J shed 7 bases, and the junction held 9 bases outside the gene matches. The CDR3 is 16 residues long. Written as DNA, the CDR3 is TGTGCCAGCAGCGTAGGTCGAGGACAGGGTGGTAATGAGCAGTTCTTC. This encodes CASSVGRGQGGNEQFF. Supplemented by reference TRBV9 and TRBJ2-1, the full variable domain reads DSGVTQTPKHLITATGQRVTLRCSPRSGDLSVYWYQQSLDQGLQFLIQYYNGEERAKGNILERFSAQQFPDLHSELNLSSLELGDSALYFCASSVGRGQGGNEQFFGPGTRLTVL.

The chain couples TRBV6-4 to TRBJ2-1, with D possibly called TRBD1 or TRBD2 (5 bases each). This CDR3 is built from 14 residues. Germline CDR1 reads MRHNA; CDR2 reads SNTAGT. The V and J ends lost 3 bases and 5 bases respectively, with 11 bases between them. The CDR3 nucleotides are TGTGCCAGCAGTGAGGGGGACGAACACAATGAGCAGTTCTTC. Its protein product is CASSEGDEHNEQFF.

This sequence joins TRBV10-3 and TRBJ2-3, with D tentatively TRBD1 or TRBD2 (5 bases each). The CDR3 covers 14 residues. V dropped 10 bases and J dropped 2 bases, with 16 bases sitting between them. CDR1 is ENHRY, CDR2 SYGVKD, per germline. This chain's CDR3 is CATQPPGTTDTQYF. CDR3 bases: TGTGCCACTCAACCTCCCGGGACCACAGATACGCAGTATTTT.

Comment on this clonotype: At one end, the junction sequence differs from germline, possibly due to a read error. The genes are TRBV27 and TRBJ2-3, with TRBD2 as a possible D gene (5 bases). The CDR3 loop spans 15 amino acids. Germline V gene lookup returns CDR1 MNHEY and CDR2 SMNVEV (reference sequence). CDR3 loop: CASRTGFQDTETQYF. CDR3 DNA: TGTGCCAGCAGGACGGGATTTCAAGACACAGAGACGCAGTATTTC.

Remarks on this clonotype: An end of the junction does not agree with germline; a read error may underlie this. The CDR3 nucleotides read TGTGCCAGCAGTCCGGGACAGGGCTACGAAAACACTCAGTACTTC. Protein product: CASSPGQGYENTQYF. The V call is TRBV6-1, the J call TRBJ2-4, with 9 nucleotides matching TRBD1. The V gene's germline CDR1 is MNHNS and CDR2 SASEGT. The CDR3 length is 15 residues.

On this clonotype itself: Relative to the germline gene, one junction end is altered; a read error may explain this. The chain joins TRBV14 to TRBJ2-3, with TRBD2 identical over 8 bases. The CDR3 contains 15 residues. The germline CDR1 and CDR2 sequences are SGHDN and FVKESK. This chain's CDR3 is CARGHGSGDPETQYF. In nucleotides, the CDR3 is TGTGCCAGGGGCCACGGTAGCGGGGACCCAGAGACGCAGTATTTC.

In this sample, this clonotype turned up many times. The chain employs TRBV7-2 and TRBJ2-1; 8 bases are a match to TRBD2. The germline CDR1 and CDR2 sequences are SGHTA and FQGNSA. This CDR3 has 13 amino acids. V shed 5 bases and J 7 bases; nucleotides not matched to a gene: 4. For the CDR3, the DNA is TGTGCCAGCAGCCGGACGGGGGGGAATGAGCAGTTCTTC. As protein: CASSRTGGNEQFF.

The chain links TRBV7-6 to TRBJ1-4, with TRBD1 identical over 8 bases. Trimming at V came to 5 bases and at J to 2 bases, leaving 4 bases not matched to a gene. CDR1 and CDR2 (germline): SGHVS, FNYEAQ. CDR3 length: 15 residues. The CDR3 protein is CASSIRTGTNEKLFF. CDR3 nucleotide sequence: TGTGCCAGCAGCATCAGGACAGGGACTAATGAAAAACTGTTTTTT.

This clonotype was observed once. The V call is TRBV6-1, the J call TRBJ2-1; 11 bases line up with TRBD2. The CDR3 loop spans 16 amino acids. V trimming: 7 bases; J trimming: 2 bases; junction bases outside the gene matches: 7. CDR1 and CDR2 from the germline V gene are MNHNS and SASEGT. The CDR3 region has the DNA TGTGCCAGCAAAAAACTAGCGGGGGTTGCCTACAATGAGCAGTTCTTC. Its protein is CASKKLAGVAYNEQFF.

The V call is TRBV6-1, the J call TRBJ2-5, with a tentative D call TRBD2 (8 bases). Between the trimmed V and J ends, which lost 9 bases and 10 bases, there was a span of 27 bases. This CDR3 comprises 15 residues. Germline V lookup: CDR1 MNHNS, CDR2 SASEGT. CDR3 sequence (DNA): TGTGCCAGGGGGGAAGGGGGCAGCGGGAGAAAGATCCAGTACTTC. This gives the protein CARGEGGSGRKIQYF.

This clonotype was found once. J is TRBJ2-1 and V is TRBV7-2; 8 positions agree with TRBD2. The closer fit of TRBJ2-5 to the DNA end suggests the J call may be wrong. The CDR3 runs to 17 residues. Looked up from germline, CDR1 is SGHTA and CDR2 is FQGNSA. CDR3 sequence (DNA): TGTGCCAGCAGCTTAGGGGGCACTCTCGGGGGGGGAGAGACCCAGTACTTC. It translates to CASSLGGTLGGGETQYF.

The genes are TRBV10-3 and TRBJ2-2, with D possibly called TRBD1 or TRBD2 (5 bases each). Germline-derived CDR1 and CDR2 are ENHRY and SYGVKD. This CDR3 has 15 residues. The V and J ends lost 11 bases and 12 bases respectively, with 28 bases between them. The DNA of the CDR3 is TGTGCCCGGGGCCTCCAGGCTGTAAGTACCGGTAAGCTGTTTTTT. Protein: CARGLQAVSTGKLFF.

This clonotype was found a few times. The rearrangement links TRBV7-2 to TRBJ2-3; 7 bases map to TRBD2. The CDR3 extends over 15 amino acids. CDR1 and CDR2 from the germline V gene are SGHTA and FQGNSA. V dropped 1 base and J dropped 6; count of bases not matched to a gene: 7. This CDR3 is CASSLDGTTWDTQYF. Here the CDR3 DNA reads TGTGCCAGCAGCTTAGACGGGACTACCTGGGATACGCAGTATTTT.

The chain's CDR3 is CASSVTGYDEQFF. The CDR3 DNA reads TGTGCCAGCAGCGTGACAGGGTACGATGAGCAGTTCTTC. V is TRBV9 and J is TRBJ2-1, with 7 bases that match TRBD1. J lost 8 bases, V lost 2 bases, and 4 bases had no gene match. Germline CDR1 reads SGDLS; CDR2 reads YYNGEE. CDR3 size: 13 residues.

CDR3 DNA: TGTGCCAGCAGTTTCATAGCGGGGGGGCATACCGGGGAGCTGTTTTTT. Translating it yields CASSFIAGGHTGELFF. V usage is TRBV6-5 and J usage is TRBJ2-2; 11 bases agree with TRBD2. V was pared by 4 bases and J by 5 bases, with 6 bases of the junction left unmatched. The CDR3 length is 16 residues. Germline V CDR1 and CDR2: MNHEY, SVGAGI.

At least ten counts were recorded for this clonotype. This chain links TRBV4-1 with TRBJ2-5, with TRBD2 identical over 10 bases. This CDR3 is built from 20 residues. Germline V CDR1 and CDR2: MGHRA, YSYEKL. V trimming: 0 bases; J trimming: 5 bases; junction bases outside the gene matches: 18. The CDR3 region has the DNA TGCGCCAGCAGCCAAGATAGGACGATGGCTAGCGGGAGACCCGTGGAGACCCAGTACTTC. Translation: CASSQDRTMASGRPVETQYF.

In this sample, this clonotype turned up many times. V is TRBV14 and J is TRBJ1-6; no firm D call. This CDR3 is 15 amino acids long. Germline V lookup: CDR1 SGHDN, CDR2 FVKESK. V lost 1 base and J 6 bases, leaving 10 bases between the germline ends. The CDR3 sequence is CASSQGWATNSPLHF. The CDR3 DNA reads TGTGCCAGCAGCCAAGGGTGGGCCACTAATTCACCCCTCCACTTT.

On this clonotype itself: One end of the junction is discordant with germline, which a read error may explain. This chain connects TRBV10-1 to TRBJ2-3; D might be TRBD1 or TRBD2, each matching 5 bases. Germline V gene data show CDR1 as WNHNN and CDR2 as SYGVQD (reference sequence). This CDR3 has 20 residues. CDR3 bases: TGCGCCAGCAGGGGGGAGAGGGTGCTAGTTGTGTCGCCATATACAGAGACGCAGTACTTT. It codes for CASRGERVLVVSPYTETQYF.

The chain links TRBV6-1 to TRBJ2-3; TRBD2 matches 8 bases. The V segment lost 9 bases and the J segment 6 bases; nucleotides outside the gene matches: 14. The CDR3 has 15 residues. Germline lookup yields CDR1 MNHNS and CDR2 SASEGT. DNA for the CDR3: TGTGCCAGGGGGCTCGGGGGGGGCGACCCGGATACGCAGTATTTT. Protein product: CARGLGGGDPDTQYF.

This clonotype turned up a few times. The rearrangement links TRBV15 to TRBJ1-4; 7 nucleotides match TRBD1. Per the germline V gene, CDR1 is LNHNV and CDR2 is YYDKDF (reference sequence). CDR3 size: 14 residues. J gave up 6 bases and V 11 bases, and 12 bases lay outside the gene matches. The CDR3 DNA follows: TGTGCCCCAGGGGGACAACTAAGTGATGAAAAACTGTTTTTT. As protein: CAPGGQLSDEKLFF.

This clonotype was counted only a few times. The chain couples TRBV9 to TRBJ2-7; 9 positions match TRBD2. CDR3 length: 16 amino acids. Germline V gene lookup returns CDR1 SGDLS and CDR2 YYNGEE. Trimming took 0 bases from V and 5 from J; bases not matched to a gene: 9. The CDR3 loop is CASSVGPLAGLHEQYF. The CDR3 DNA follows: TGTGCCAGCAGCGTAGGCCCCCTAGCGGGATTACACGAGCAGTACTTC.

Comment on this clonotype: Given the absence of the conserved phenylalanine or tryptophan at the CDR3 end, a read error is likely. The DNA is left out, because the CDR3 cannot be placed on it with certainty; the CDR3 is given as TCRdb lists it. V is TRBV6-5 and J is TRBJ2-6; the D call in the table, TRBD1, was not verified against the DNA. The CDR3 spans 16 amino acids, including both terminal residues. CDR1 is MNHEY, CDR2 SVGAGI, per germline. The chain's CDR3 is CASSFRGRWDIQYFGA.

This clonotype is categorized as medium-sized. This chain joins TRBV6-5 and TRBJ2-1; either TRBD1 or TRBD2 may supply D (5 bases each). V was shortened by 5 bases and J by 10 bases, with 18 bases between the two germline ends. Germline CDR1 MNHEY, CDR2 SVGAGI. This CDR3 has 14 residues. The CDR3 DNA reads TGTGCCAGCAGTCGTGGGACCCTTGCCCGGGAGCAGTTCTTC. Its protein product is CASSRGTLAREQFF.